Detailed here is one T cell receptor beta chain. Its antigen is not known. This specimen comes from a study of OX40 agonist ivuxolimab in advanced cancers. Background on the study: Ivuxolimab, an antibody that agonizes OX40 (CD134), was administered to the patients. All patients had ivuxolimab intravenously every 2 weeks at 0.01 to 10 mg/kg. Three patients responded partially, comprising one with hepatocellular carcinoma and two with cutaneous melanoma. Broader study findings: A proportion of nonresponders additionally exhibited low normalized T-cell clonal expansion.

Measured with immunoSEQ multiplex PCR; TCRdb has only the in-frame clones, and not every one. The sample comprises 60,000 or so clones, roughly 84% of which are singletons, and roughly 27% rests with the top ten. The V gene end was trimmed by 4 bases and the J gene end by 5 bases; junction bases not matched to a gene: 5. Germline V gene lookup returns CDR1 SQVTM and CDR2 ANQGSEA. The CDR3 runs 13 residues. This TCR derives from an adult with an advanced solid tumor such as melanoma, head and neck, liver or kidney cancer. The input for sequencing was CD4+ or CD8+ T cells sorted from blood, taken in a trial of the OX40 agonist ivuxolimab. This chain connects TRBV29-1 to TRBJ2-7; TRBD1 aligns across 10 bases. CDR3 region: CSVGQGALNEQYF. CDR3 nucleotide sequence: TGCAGCGTTGGACAGGGGGCGCTTAACGAGCAGTACTTC.